The present TCR beta chain was sequenced within a study of cytomegalovirus exposure and HLA in healthy donors. General study results and limits: The likely explanation for a cluster of highly shared sequence variants was sequencing artifact. In vitro checks showed that three CMV-associated chains really do target CMV antigens. From TCR beta sequences, most subjects' HLA-A and HLA-B alleles were reportedly predicted accurately.

With 5 bases removed from V and 5 bases from J, the gap between germline ends came to 12 bases. CDR1 is SGHVS and CDR2 is FQNEAQ in the germline V gene. The CDR3 loop spans 13 amino acids. Concerning this clone itself: Antigen: not known.

The PCR ran on 60 Vbeta and 13 Jbeta primers. Assay: immunoSEQ multiplex PCR; the TCRdb copy retains only in-frame clones and omits some. The table records around 72,000 clones, 65% to 70% of them present only once. The V call is TRBV7-8, the J call TRBJ1-2; unclear D gene. The sequencing input was PBMCs. This receptor was obtained from a middle-aged man in good health and CMV-seropositive. As DNA, the CDR3 is TGTGCCAGCAGCGAAACTGTCACTTATGGCTACACCTTC. It yields the protein CASSETVTYGYTF.